This T cell receptor (beta chain) appears in the sequencing data of a study of blood T cell repertoires in COVID-19. Study-level information: Italy, Spain and the United States were the sources of the convalescent and acute COVID-19 samples.

The authors' processing: Amplification of reference gene primers provided the estimated nucleated cell counts. TCRdb's copy holds only in-frame clones and misses some; the assay was immunoSEQ multiplex PCR. V and J calls plus clone size are reproduced from that table; the DNA served to infer D and trimming. The sample lists 250,000 or so clones; about 87% were seen once. CDR1 is LGHNA, CDR2 YSLEER, per germline. The CDR3 has 17 residues. V lost 1 base to trimming and J lost 1 base; unmatched junction nucleotides: 7. This chain links TRBV4-3 with TRBJ1-5; TRBD1 aligns across 7 bases. This TCR was sampled from a woman aged 35 to 49 who had been exposed to COVID-19. Sequenced: PBMCs or T cells enriched from blood (not recorded which). The CDR3 reads CASSQATGDSSNQPQHF. As DNA, the CDR3 is TGCGCCAGCAGCCAAGCCACAGGGGATTCAAGCAATCAGCCCCAGCATTTT.